One and the same sample provided the 5 T cell receptor beta chains below, sequenced in a study of PD-1 blockade in classical Hodgkin lymphoma (dated by TCRdb to about 2020). Per the publication, the time point label means: cycle 2 day 1 (C2D1) of nivolumab. Every trial patient had relapsed after autologous stem cell transplantation, and cohorts A, B and C differed in prior brentuximab vedotin exposure. Library preparation was by the immunoSEQ multiplex PCR assay. The table comes from immuneACCESS by way of TCRdb, which keeps in-frame sequences with V and J called. Part of the clones is missing from these tables; in studies checked, under half for an unresolved V gene and the rest for unknown reasons. In all, the sample holds over 25,000 clones, and about two thirds of those were seen once. Nearly 15% of the sample belongs to the ten largest clones. The material sequenced was peripheral blood mononuclear cells (PBMCs), taken before the second cycle of nivolumab. All receptors derive from a human donor with classical Hodgkin lymphoma.

This chain connects TRBV9 to TRBJ2-5; D possibly corresponds to TRBD1 (6 bases). CDR3 length: 15 residues. The V end was cut by 3 bases, the J end by 2 bases, with 14 bases between. CDR1 and CDR2 from the germline V gene are SGDLS and YYNGEE. The CDR3 sequence: CASSAQGRLQETQYF. As DNA, the CDR3 is TGTGCCAGCAGCGCCCAGGGGCGCCTGCAAGAGACCCAGTACTTC.

In this sample, this clone turned up once. The rearrangement links TRBV6-5 to TRBJ1-1; possibly TRBD1 for D (5 bases). The CDR3 length is 11 residues. Trimming cost V 4 bases and J 10 bases, with 10 bases left between them. Germline V CDR1 and CDR2: MNHEY, SVGAGI. In DNA form, the CDR3 reads TGTGCCAGCAGTTTTGGAAGGGGAGCTTTCTTT. It specifies CASSFGRGAFF.

This clone was found once. The V gene is TRBV5-1, the J gene TRBJ1-1; the D gene is possibly TRBD1 (6 bases). CDR1 is SGHRS and CDR2 is YFSETQ in the germline V gene. V was pared by 0 bases and J by 4 bases, with 19 bases between. The CDR3 covers 17 residues. The CDR3 nucleotides read TGCGCCAGCAGCTTGGCCAGGGGCGCCGCTCGTAGCACTGAAGCTTTCTTT. Translated: CASSLARGAARSTEAFF.

J is TRBJ1-1 and V is TRBV11-1; TRBD1 aligns across 8 bases. V gave up 5 bases and J gave up 7 bases; unmatched junction bases: 6. Germline V lookup: CDR1 SGHAT, CDR2 FQDESV (reference sequence). The CDR3 has 13 amino acids. Here the CDR3 reads CASSPDRGHEAFF. The CDR3 bases are TGTGCCAGCAGCCCAGACAGGGGACATGAAGCTTTCTTT.

The chain carries TRBV6-6 and TRBJ1-3; TRBD1 matches at 7 bases. The CDR3 has 13 amino acids. The V and J ends lost 8 bases and 0 bases, in that order; junction bases with no gene match: 1. Germline CDR1 reads MNHNY; CDR2 reads SVGAGI (reference sequence). In nucleotides, the CDR3 is TGTGCCAGCCGGGACAGCTCTGGAAACACCATATATTTT. Translated, it gives CASRDSSGNTIYF.